Listed here are 30 T cell receptor beta chains from one sample, sequenced in a study of control samples from healthy donors and cancer patients. The data were produced by immunoSEQ multiplex PCR, yet TCRdb's version contains in-frame clones alone and is incomplete. The table includes some 110,000 clones, more than 75% detected once. What was sequenced was blood. These receptors all stem from a woman between 70 and 85 years old in good health.

The rearrangement joins TRBV5-1 to TRBJ2-5; 12 positions match TRBD2. The V gene end was trimmed by 5 bases and the J gene end by 3 bases; junction bases not matched to a gene: 2. The germline V gene has CDR1 SGHRS and CDR2 YFSETQ. The CDR3 is 14 residues long. The DNA of the CDR3 is TGCGCCAGCAGTCGGACTAGCGGGGAAGAGACCCAGTACTTC. Translated: CASSRTSGEETQYF.

The chain combines TRBV11-2 with TRBJ2-7; no clear D. Germline V gives CDR1 SGHAT, CDR2 FQNNGV. Trimming left V 1 base short and J 3 bases short, with 7 bases between. This CDR3 has 13 residues. CDR3 bases: TGTGCCAGCAGCTTAGTCGCAGGCTACGAGCAGTACTTC. This translates into CASSLVAGYEQYF.

This chain joins TRBV3-1 (or the pseudogene TRBV3-2) and TRBJ2-1, with 8 bases aligning to TRBD2. CDR3 size: 14 residues. The germline V gene encodes CDR1 LGHDT and CDR2 YNNKEL (reference sequence). Germline trimming cut 4 bases from V and 15 bases from J; bases unmatched to any gene: 14. The CDR3 DNA sequence: TGTGCCAGCAGCCCGAAAACTGGCGTTGGACTAGCGTTCTTC. Translated: CASSPKTGVGLAFF.

This chain connects TRBV19 to TRBJ1-1; D is unresolved. CDR1 and CDR2 from the germline V gene are LNHDA and SQIVND (reference sequence). CDR3 size: 14 residues. The V end was cut by 4 bases, the J end by 7 bases, with 16 bases between. CDR3 nucleotide sequence: TGTGCCAGTAGTACATACGCGACGGCGGTTGAAGCTTTCTTT. Protein: CASSTYATAVEAFF.

V usage is TRBV24-1 and J usage is TRBJ2-2; TRBD2 aligns across 15 bases. Germline trimming cut 4 bases from V and 6 bases from J; bases unmatched to any gene: 5. The CDR3 consists of 17 residues. The germline V gene encodes CDR1 KGHDR and CDR2 SFDVKD. The CDR3 DNA sequence: TGTGCCACCAGTGACAGGACTAGCGGGGGGGGCGCCGGGGAGCTGTTTTTT. Its translation is CATSDRTSGGGAGELFF.

This clone was seen only once. The rearrangement links TRBV4-1 to TRBJ1-3; D unclear. The germline V gene has CDR1 MGHRA and CDR2 YSYEKL. The CDR3 is 16 amino acids. Trimming cost V 0 bases and J 0 bases, with 9 bases left between them. The chain's CDR3 is CASSQDKALSGNTIYF. For the CDR3, the DNA is TGCGCCAGCAGCCAAGATAAGGCCCTCTCTGGAAACACCATATATTTT.

This rearrangement joins TRBV6-5 to TRBJ1-1, with D maybe TRBD1 (5 bases). There are 15 residues in the CDR3. From germline, CDR1 is MNHEY and CDR2 SVGAGI. Trimming took 0 bases from V and 1 from J, leaving 9 bases between them. This CDR3 is CASSYSGTGNTEAFF. The CDR3 region has the DNA TGTGCCAGCAGTTACTCCGGGACGGGGAACACTGAAGCTTTCTTT.

The rearrangement joins TRBV3-1 (or the pseudogene TRBV3-2) to TRBJ1-2; no firm D call. The V and J ends lost 4 bases and 4 bases respectively, with 10 bases between them. Germline CDR1 LGHDT, CDR2 YNNKEL (reference sequence). This CDR3 has 13 amino acids. CDR3 in amino acids: CASSPGRSYGYTF. In DNA form, the CDR3 reads TGTGCCAGCAGCCCAGGACGGAGCTATGGCTACACCTTC.

V gene TRBV11-3 combines with J gene TRBJ2-7; the D gene is possibly TRBD1 (5 bases). The CDR3 extends over 17 amino acids. The V gene lost 1 base and the J gene lost 0 bases, with 16 bases spanning the gap. The germline CDR1 and CDR2 sequences are SGHNT and YENEEA. CDR3 coding DNA: TGTGCCAGCAGCTTAGTATATCAGGGTCGAAACTCCTACGAGCAGTACTTC. This codes for CASSLVYQGRNSYEQYF. The full variable domain, with the rest looked up from reference TRBV11-3 and TRBJ2-7, is EAGVVQSPRYKIIEKKQPVAFWCNPISGHNTLYWYLQNLGQGPELLIRYENEEAVDDSQLPKDRFSAERLKGVDSTLKIQPAELGDSAVYLCASSLVYQGRNSYEQYFGPGTRLTVT.

The chain joins TRBV2 to TRBJ1-3; 7 bases agree with TRBD1. The V gene end was trimmed by 0 bases and the J gene end by 1 base; junction bases not matched to a gene: 3. CDR3 length: 16 residues. Germline assignment: CDR1 SNHLY and CDR2 FYNNEI. CDR3 residues: CASSEAGQLSGNTIYF. The CDR3 bases are TGTGCCAGCAGTGAAGCGGGACAGCTATCTGGAAACACCATATATTTT. Using reference TRBV2 and TRBJ1-3 for the parts outside the CDR3, the full variable domain is EPEVTQTPSHQVTQMGQEVILRCVPISNHLYFYWYRQILGQKVEFLVSFYNNEISEKSEIFDDQFSVERPDGSNFTLKIRSTKLEDSAMYFCASSEAGQLSGNTIYFGEGSWLTVV.

The genes are TRBV7-9 and TRBJ1-3, with TRBD1 as a possible D gene (6 bases). V was trimmed by 10 bases and J by 1 base, leaving 14 bases between them. Germline V gene lookup returns CDR1 SEHNR and CDR2 FQNEAQ (reference sequence). The CDR3 totals 14 residues. The CDR3 loop is CANPGASSGNTIYF. The CDR3 nucleotides read TGTGCCAATCCAGGGGCGAGTTCTGGAAACACCATATATTTT.

As to this clone: A much larger clone differs by one base, so this may be a read error. The chain couples TRBV11-3 to TRBJ1-6, with no clear D. The germline V gene has CDR1 SGHNT and CDR2 YENEEA. V lost 3 bases and J 3 bases, leaving 3 bases between the germline ends. The CDR3 is 13 amino acids. DNA for the CDR3: TGTGCCAGCAGCTTGGTCTATAATTCACCCCTCCACTTT. It codes for CASSLVYNSPLHF.

The chain is built from TRBV7-2 and TRBJ1-1; the D is unclear. Trimming pared 3 bases from V and 10 bases from J, leaving 18 bases between. The CDR3 totals 14 residues. Germline loops: CDR1 SGHTA, CDR2 FQGNSA. This chain's CDR3 is CASSFLYRGKGAFF. The CDR3 DNA is TGTGCCAGCAGCTTCCTATATCGAGGGAAAGGAGCTTTCTTT.

This chain connects TRBV6-1 to TRBJ1-1; 9 bases are shared with TRBD1. The CDR3 is 16 amino acids. The V gene's germline CDR1 is MNHNS and CDR2 SASEGT. Unmatched junction bases numbered 7, after V lost 3 bases and J lost 2 bases. Here the CDR3 reads CASSEDRGAPNTEAFF. The CDR3 region has the DNA TGTGCCAGCAGTGAGGACAGGGGAGCCCCAAACACTGAAGCTTTCTTT.

The chain has TRBV3-1 (or the pseudogene TRBV3-2) and TRBJ2-1; D unresolved. The CDR3 loop spans 15 amino acids. Germline assignment: CDR1 LGHDT and CDR2 YNNKEL (reference sequence). Between the trimmed V and J ends, which lost 1 base and 2 bases, there was a span of 9 bases. The CDR3: CASSQGQATYNEQFF. CDR3 nucleotide sequence: TGTGCCAGCAGCCAAGGGCAGGCCACCTACAATGAGCAGTTCTTC.

The chain uses TRBV19 and TRBJ1-2, with D hard to call. The CDR3 loop spans 14 amino acids. Between the trimmed V and J ends, which lost 3 bases and 5 bases, there was a span of 13 bases. Germline lookup yields CDR1 LNHDA and CDR2 SQIVND (reference sequence). The CDR3 here is CASSMGETSYGYTF. The CDR3 nucleotides read TGTGCCAGTAGTATGGGAGAGACATCATATGGCTACACCTTC. Based on the CDR3 plus reference TRBV19 and TRBJ1-2, the full variable domain is DGGITQSPKYLFRKEGQNVTLSCEQNLNHDAMYWYRQDPGQGLRLIYYSQIVNDFQKGDIAEGYSVSREKKESFPLTVTSAQKNPTAFYLCASSMGETSYGYTFGSGTRLTVV.

The chain recombines TRBV6-1 with TRBJ2-7; D unresolved. Trimming removed 1 base from V and 2 bases from J, with 6 bases in between. The CDR3 covers 13 residues. Germline CDR1 MNHNS, CDR2 SASEGT. CDR3 sequence (DNA): TGTGCCAGCAGTGAAGACAGAGCCTACGAGCAGTACTTC. Translation gives CASSEDRAYEQYF.

The rearrangement joins TRBV19 to TRBJ1-3; D remains ambiguous. Germline V lookup: CDR1 LNHDA, CDR2 SQIVND (reference sequence). The CDR3 has 15 residues. Trimming left V 7 bases short and J 0 bases short, with 13 bases between. The CDR3 reads CASTPDLFSGNTIYF. For the CDR3, the DNA is TGTGCCAGTACCCCCGACCTATTCTCTGGAAACACCATATATTTT. Based on the CDR3 plus reference TRBV19 and TRBJ1-3, the full variable domain is DGGITQSPKYLFRKEGQNVTLSCEQNLNHDAMYWYRQDPGQGLRLIYYSQIVNDFQKGDIAEGYSVSREKKESFPLTVTSAQKNPTAFYLCASTPDLFSGNTIYFGEGSWLTVV.

This sequence joins TRBV5-5 and TRBJ1-6; D is possibly TRBD1 (6 bases). Germline V gene data show CDR1 as SGHKS and CDR2 as YYEKEE (reference sequence). CDR3 length equals 14 residues. Trimming removed 0 bases from V and 10 bases from J, with 11 bases in between. The CDR3 nucleotides are TGTGCCAGCAGCTTGGGCCAGGGGAGGTCACCCCTCCACTTT. Protein product: CASSLGQGRSPLHF.

This chain joins TRBV12-3 or TRBV12-4 and TRBJ1-4; D gene uncertain. The CDR3 spans 12 residues. V was pared by 6 bases and J by 5 bases, with 7 bases between. The CDR3: CASRWGNEKLFF. In nucleotides, the CDR3 is TGTGCCAGCAGGTGGGGAAATGAAAAACTGTTTTTT.

V usage is TRBV18 and J usage is TRBJ2-7; unclear D gene. V lost 5 bases and J 2 bases, leaving 10 bases between the germline ends. Germline V gene data show CDR1 as KGHSH and CDR2 as LQKENI. The CDR3 sequence is 13 residues long. The CDR3 region has the DNA TGTGCCAGCTCAAAAAGCGAGACCTACGAGCAGTACTTC. This gives the protein CASSKSETYEQYF.

CDR3 in DNA: TGCGCCAGCAGCTTGGTAAGGGGATACGCTCTTAATGAGCAGTTCTTC. Translated, it gives CASSLVRGYALNEQFF. The J gene is TRBJ2-1, the V gene TRBV5-1; D may be TRBD1 (5 bases). Trimming took 0 bases from V and 7 from J, leaving 17 bases between them. Germline-derived CDR1 and CDR2 are SGHRS and YFSETQ. CDR3 length equals 16 residues. The full variable domain, with the rest looked up from reference TRBV5-1 and TRBJ2-1, is KAGVTQTPRYLIKTRGQQVTLSCSPISGHRSVSWYQQTPGQGLQFLFEYFSETQRNKGNFPGRFSGRQFSNSRSEMNVSTLELGDSALYLCASSLVRGYALNEQFFGPGTRLTVL.

The chain recombines TRBV7-3 with TRBJ2-2; D uncertain. V was clipped by 0 bases and J by 8 bases, with 7 bases between them. This CDR3 contains 13 residues. Germline V lookup: CDR1 SGHTA, CDR2 FQGTGA. The CDR3 region has the DNA TGTGCCAGCAGCTTAACCCCGGCAGGGGAGCTGTTTTTT. As protein: CASSLTPAGELFF.

The rearrangement joins TRBV5-6 to TRBJ1-3; D not certain. The CDR3 runs to 13 residues. Looked up from germline, CDR1 is SGHDT and CDR2 is YYEEEE. V was pared by 1 base and J by 0 bases, with 2 bases between. CDR3 in amino acids: CASSLPSGNTIYF. CDR3 DNA sequence: TGTGCCAGCAGCTTGCCCTCTGGAAACACCATATATTTT.

Note on this clone: This sample includes further DNA sequences coding for the same CDR3. This chain connects TRBV5-6 to TRBJ2-7; 8 bases agree with TRBD1. This CDR3 spans 14 amino acids. V lost 0 bases to trimming and J lost 4 bases; unmatched junction nucleotides: 3. CDR1 SGHDT and CDR2 YYEEEE come from the germline V gene. The CDR3 DNA sequence: TGTGCCAGCAGCTTGGGGCAGGGGGCTTACGAGCAGTACTTC. Translated: CASSLGQGAYEQYF.

J is TRBJ2-2 and V is TRBV7-3; 11 positions agree with TRBD2. Trimming took 3 bases from V and 4 from J; bases not matched to a gene: 4. CDR1 SGHTA and CDR2 FQGTGA come from the germline V gene. The CDR3 loop spans 16 amino acids. For the CDR3, the DNA is TGTGCCAGCAGCTTTAGCGGGGGGGCAAGCACCGGGGAGCTGTTTTTT. Encoded protein: CASSFSGGASTGELFF.

The chain employs TRBV2 and TRBJ1-2, with D tentatively TRBD1 (6 bases). V was clipped by 7 bases and J by 5 bases, with 14 bases between them. Germline V gene lookup returns CDR1 SNHLY and CDR2 FYNNEI. This CDR3 region has 13 residues. For the CDR3, the DNA is TGTGCCAGCACGCAGGACAGCTATTATGGCTACACCTTC. Amino acid sequence: CASTQDSYYGYTF.

The V call is TRBV11-2, the J call TRBJ1-4; possible D gene TRBD1, 5 bases. CDR3 length equals 15 residues. V lost 5 bases and J 0 bases, leaving 10 bases between the germline ends. Germline values: CDR1 SGHAT, CDR2 FQNNGV. The CDR3 loop is CASSQTRATNEKLFF. CDR3 coding DNA: TGTGCCAGCAGCCAAACCAGGGCAACTAATGAAAAACTGTTTTTT.

This rearrangement joins TRBV3-1 (or the pseudogene TRBV3-2) to TRBJ2-5; D gene ambiguous. The V gene lost 8 bases and the J gene lost 4 bases, with 2 bases spanning the gap. The CDR3 spans 9 residues. The germline V gene encodes CDR1 LGHDT and CDR2 YNNKEL (reference sequence). CDR3 coding DNA: TGTGCCAGCGGAGAGACCCAGTACTTC. Protein product: CASGETQYF.

The V call is TRBV10-3, the J call TRBJ1-3, with TRBD1 identical over 9 bases. From germline, CDR1 is ENHRY and CDR2 SYGVKD. The CDR3 loop spans 15 amino acids. V gave up 0 bases and J gave up 3 bases; unmatched junction bases: 0. As DNA, the CDR3 is TGTGCCATCAGTGAGTCGACAGGGGGTGGAAACACCATATATTTT. Amino acid sequence: CAISESTGGGNTIYF.